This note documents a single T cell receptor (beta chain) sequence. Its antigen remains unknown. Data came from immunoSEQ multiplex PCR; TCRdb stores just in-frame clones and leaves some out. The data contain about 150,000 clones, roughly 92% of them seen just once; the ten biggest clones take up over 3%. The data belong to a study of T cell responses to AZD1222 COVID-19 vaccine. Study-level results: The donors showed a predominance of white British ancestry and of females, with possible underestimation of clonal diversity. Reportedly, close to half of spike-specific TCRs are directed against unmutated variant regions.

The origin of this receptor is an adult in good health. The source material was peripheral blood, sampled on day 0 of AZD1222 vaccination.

CDR3 residues: CASSLSDGTGSSLHF. DNA of the CDR3: TGTGCCAGCAGTTTATCGGACGGGACAGGGTCATCCCTCCACTTT. This sequence joins TRBV27 and TRBJ1-6, with 9 positions matching TRBD1. Germline V gives CDR1 MNHEY, CDR2 SMNVEV (reference sequence). CDR3 length: 15 residues. With 0 bases clipped from V and 14 bases from J, the junction kept 8 bases outside the gene matches.